A selection of T cell receptor beta chains follows, all from one sample in a study of human T cells and chemical hapten exposure. TCRdb re-called the RACE reads with MiXCR, one entry per CDR3 protein. Counted here are 100,000 to 150,000 distinct CDR3 sequences, approximately 15% occurring once; the ten biggest clones make up 0.9% to 0.95%. Sequenced material: whole blood, taken in connection with sensitization to the hapten diphenylcyclopropenone (DPC). These receptors all come from a man aged 18 to 29 with alopecia areata. Some clones in this sample may be carry-over from other donors' samples. The CDR3 runs from the conserved cysteine through the conserved F or W. Fields, in order: V gene, CDR3 protein.

TRBV10-3	CASRYSGGNTGELFF
TRBV5-5	CASSLASRDGNTGELFF
TRBV6-5	CASSYQDSSYGYTF
TRBV11-2	CASSFRGGLYNEQFF
TRBV29-1	CSVEATGATDTQYF
TRBV20-1	CSATGTFSLSTDTQYF
TRBV2	CASKGHVRGNTIYF
TRBV4-3	CASSGGLGTYEQYF
TRBV9	CASSVAKGPGELFF
TRBV12-3/TRBV12-4	CASTIGRGTDTQYF
TRBV20-1	CSASNVGEGYTF
TRBV28	CASSSLVGDGYTF
TRBV6-6	CASSYAGLGTEAFF
TRBV5-1	CASKPGTFTNEQFF
TRBV29-1	CSVRTGWSGNTIYF
TRBV20-1	CSASEGMGDQPQHF
TRBV3-1	CASSPLQASYAYGYTF
TRBV3-1	CASSQEGYGYTF
TRBV11-3	CASSSWTGGGDTQYF
TRBV5-4	CASSVRLGQGGTGELFF
TRBV3-1	CASSQEGGPPNEQYF
TRBV6-2/TRBV6-3	CASSYARRETQYF
TRBV29-1	CSALQDRNSPLHF
TRBV5-4	CASSRTAEETQYF
TRBV7-9	CASSSPVVLAPETQYF
TRBV19	CATQIGHLNTEAFF
TRBV11-2	CASSLREPYRDRPYEQYF
TRBV6-5	CASSYRGFRFTF
TRBV7-3	CASSLGSSGNTIYF
TRBV29-1	CSVGGRSDKNIQYF